These 30 T cell receptor beta chains originate from one sample sequenced in a study of CD8+ T cells in alopecia areata. The treatment denotes: oral pan-JAK inhibitor, 5-10 mg twice daily. The sequencing template was cDNA reverse transcribed from extracted RNA. The table came from immunoSEQ multiplex PCR; TCRdb's copy has only in-frame clones and leaves some out. The sample shows approximately 180,000 clones, roughly 58% of them seen only once. Source: CD4+ T cells sorted from blood, taken at approximately week 60, from a patient treated with tofacitinib. All receptors come from a human donor with alopecia areata.

This clone was recorded once. The chain is built from TRBV2 and TRBJ1-1; no clear D gene. The germline V and J ends were trimmed by 6 bases and 1 base, with 9 bases remaining between them. The germline V gene has CDR1 SNHLY and CDR2 FYNNEI. The CDR3 is 13 residues long. The DNA for the CDR3 is TGTGCCAGCAGGGACTCCGGGAACACTGAAGCTTTCTTT. Its protein product is CASRDSGNTEAFF.

In DNA form, the CDR3 reads TGCGCCAGCAGCTTGGAGGTGAGCTCCTACAATGAGCAGTTCTTC. It codes for CASSLEVSSYNEQFF. This sequence joins TRBV5-1 and TRBJ2-1; D gene ambiguous. Trimming cost V 0 bases and J 0 bases, with 7 bases left between them. The CDR3 sequence is 15 residues long. The V gene's germline CDR1 is SGHRS and CDR2 YFSETQ.

The gene calls are TRBV2 and TRBJ2-2; D call uncertain. The V gene's germline CDR1 is SNHLY and CDR2 FYNNEI. The CDR3 length is 14 residues. V gave up 10 bases and J gave up 4 bases, with 16 bases separating them. CDR3 sequence (DNA): TGTGCCACCACCCCGGGCCCACTCACCGGGGAGCTGTTTTTT. It codes for CATTPGPLTGELFF.

This clone was recorded a few times. This sample also contains other DNA sequences that code for the same CDR3. The rearrangement uses TRBV18 and TRBJ2-3; D not certain. V was clipped by 3 bases and J by 1 base, with 2 bases between them. This CDR3 is built from 12 residues. Germline V lookup: CDR1 KGHSH, CDR2 LQKENI. The CDR3 sequence is CASSPRTDTQYF. The CDR3 bases are TGTGCCAGCTCACCCCGCACAGATACGCAGTATTTT.

The J gene is TRBJ1-1, the V gene TRBV30, with no clear D. Trimming took off 0 bases at V and 7 bases at J, with 9 bases between the two ends. CDR3 length equals 12 residues. The germline V gene has CDR1 GTSNPN and CDR2 SVGIG (reference sequence). The CDR3 DNA reads TGTGCCTGGAGTGTACGGACCTATGAAGCTTTCTTT. Translated, it gives CAWSVRTYEAFF.

This sequence joins TRBV20-1 and TRBJ1-4, with no clear D. CDR1 and CDR2 (germline): DFQATT, SNEGSKA (reference sequence). This CDR3 region has 10 residues. V lost 5 bases, J lost 8 bases, and 6 bases lay in between. The CDR3 region has the DNA TGCAGTGCTGACCCCGAAAAACTGTTTTTT. Translated: CSADPEKLFF.

V gene TRBV6-1 combines with J gene TRBJ2-5; D gene uncertain. The CDR3 has 14 residues. The germline V and J ends were trimmed by 2 bases and 2 bases, with 9 bases remaining between them. Germline values: CDR1 MNHNS, CDR2 SASEGT. In DNA, the CDR3 is TGTGCCAGCAGTGAACGAGAAGTACAAGAGACCCAGTACTTC. Translation gives CASSEREVQETQYF.

Only a few counts were recorded for this clone. V gene TRBV29-1 combines with J gene TRBJ2-1; D uncertain. The germline CDR1 and CDR2 sequences are SQVTM and ANQGSEA. Deletions cut 4 bases from V and 3 bases from J, with 10 bases between. The CDR3 length is 13 residues. CDR3 sequence (DNA): TGCAGCGTTGGGGTAAGCCGCTACAATGAGCAGTTCTTC. Translating gives CSVGVSRYNEQFF.

The chain employs TRBV6-4 and TRBJ1-6; D is uncertain. CDR3 length: 12 amino acids. Trimming cost V 2 bases and J 7 bases, with 3 bases left between them. CDR1 and CDR2 from the germline V gene are MRHNA and SNTAGT. The CDR3 DNA is TGTGCCAGCAGTGACGGGAATTCACCCCTCCACTTT. Translating gives CASSDGNSPLHF.

This clone turned up a few times. The chain has TRBV7-8 and TRBJ2-7; 10 nucleotides line up with TRBD1. This CDR3 is built from 16 residues. The germline V gene encodes CDR1 SGHVS and CDR2 FQNEAQ. V lost 5 bases, J lost 5 bases, and 12 bases stayed unmatched. The CDR3 bases are TGTGCCAGCAGCCCGAGTTCGAGACAGGGGGCCCACGAGCAGTACTTC. Translating it yields CASSPSSRQGAHEQYF.

The chain carries TRBV30 and TRBJ1-2, with D hard to call. Trimming took 3 bases from V and 0 from J, leaving 8 bases between them. The CDR3 spans 13 residues. Germline assignment: CDR1 GTSNPN and CDR2 SVGIG (reference sequence). In nucleotides, the CDR3 is TGTGCCTGGAGCCAAGGGACTAACTATGGCTACACCTTC. This codes for CAWSQGTNYGYTF.

This clone has more than one count but fewer than ten. V usage is TRBV9 and J usage is TRBJ1-1; unclear D gene. CDR1 is SGDLS and CDR2 is YYNGEE in the germline V gene. The CDR3 runs to 13 residues. Trimming cost V 4 bases and J 0 bases, with 7 bases left between them. The chain's CDR3 is CASSTAMNTEAFF. CDR3 bases: TGTGCCAGCAGCACAGCAATGAACACTGAAGCTTTCTTT.

Note on this clone: Different DNA sequences within this sample yield the same CDR3. The genes are TRBV7-9 and TRBJ2-3; D ambiguous. The germline gives CDR1 SEHNR, CDR2 FQNEAQ (reference sequence). Trimming removed 4 bases from V and 3 bases from J, with 2 bases in between. The CDR3 is 11 amino acids. CDR3 nucleotide sequence: TGTGCCAGCAGCTCTACAGATACGCAGTATTTT. It specifies CASSSTDTQYF.

The chain has TRBV5-1 and TRBJ1-1, with D maybe TRBD1 (5 bases). V was clipped by 3 bases and J by 7 bases, with 13 bases between them. Looked up from germline, CDR1 is SGHRS and CDR2 is YFSETQ. The CDR3 spans 13 residues. Here the CDR3 reads CASSWGPEGEAFF. The CDR3 DNA is TGCGCCAGCAGCTGGGGCCCCGAGGGTGAAGCTTTCTTT.

This clone occurred a few times. The chain has TRBV11-3 and TRBJ2-5; 11 bases match TRBD2. The trim removed 3 bases at V and 4 bases at J, leaving 7 bases unmatched. This CDR3 region has 16 residues. The germline CDR1 and CDR2 sequences are SGHNT and YENEEA. CDR3 coding DNA: TGTGCCAGCAGCTTGGTAGCGGGGGGGCCGGTAGAGACCCAGTACTTC. This gives the protein CASSLVAGGPVETQYF.

This clone was recorded only once. J is TRBJ2-4 and V is TRBV7-3; the D call may be TRBD1 or TRBD2 (5 bases each). V lost 2 bases and J lost 8, with 10 bases in between. The CDR3 spans 13 residues. Germline V gene sequence: CDR1 SGHTA, CDR2 FQGTGA. The CDR3 nucleotides are TGTGCCAGCAGCTTAGGGGGTTTGGACATTCAGTACTTC. Translated, it gives CASSLGGLDIQYF.

This clone has only a few counts. The chain couples TRBV7-8 to TRBJ1-1, with D hard to call. The CDR3 has 12 amino acids. V was trimmed by 5 bases and J by 8 bases, leaving 12 bases between them. The germline V gene has CDR1 SGHVS and CDR2 FQNEAQ. The CDR3 DNA reads as TGTGCCAGCAGCCCTGGGGTTTCGGAAGCTTTCTTT. Its translation: CASSPGVSEAFF. The variable domain in full, with the rest retrieved from reference TRBV7-8 and TRBJ1-1, is GAGVSQSPRYKVAKRGQDVALRCDPISGHVSLFWYQQALGQGPEFLTYFQNEAQLDKSGLPSDRFFAERPEGSVSTLKIQRTQQEDSAVYLCASSPGVSEAFFGQGTRLTVV.

With respect to this clone: The same CDR3 can be traced to other DNA sequences in this sample. The chain carries TRBV7-9 and TRBJ1-4; D ambiguous. Trimming removed 3 bases from V and 7 bases from J, with 3 bases in between. The germline V gene encodes CDR1 SEHNR and CDR2 FQNEAQ (reference sequence). The CDR3 contains 11 residues. Here the CDR3 reads CASSLSEKLFF. The CDR3 DNA follows: TGTGCCAGCAGCTTGTCTGAAAAACTGTTTTTT.

The J gene is TRBJ2-5, the V gene TRBV29-1; maybe TRBD2 (6 bases). The germline V gene encodes CDR1 SQVTM and CDR2 ANQGSEA. Trimming removed 1 base from V and 3 bases from J, with 21 bases in between. CDR3 length: 17 residues. The CDR3 reads CSVEVGLISGGKETQYF. DNA for the CDR3: TGCAGCGTTGAAGTAGGCCTTATCTCCGGGGGAAAAGAGACCCAGTACTTC.

The chain employs TRBV11-2 and TRBJ1-6, with D hard to call. Germline-derived CDR1 and CDR2 are SGHAT and FQNNGV. V was clipped by 4 bases and J by 6 bases, with 1 base between them. The CDR3 consists of 11 residues. CDR3 bases: TGTGCCAGCAGCTCTAATTCACCCCTCCACTTT. Translation gives CASSSNSPLHF.

This rearrangement joins TRBV4-1 to TRBJ2-5; D not resolved. There are 14 residues in the CDR3. V was clipped by 2 bases and J by 3 bases, with 10 bases between them. Per the germline V gene, CDR1 is MGHRA and CDR2 is YSYEKL. CDR3 in amino acids: CASSQSQVEETQYF. In nucleotides, the CDR3 is TGCGCCAGCAGCCAAAGCCAGGTGGAAGAGACCCAGTACTTC.

The chain carries TRBV7-9 and TRBJ2-6; either TRBD1 or TRBD2 may fit D (6 bases each). Trimming removed 5 bases from V and 2 bases from J, with 10 bases in between. The CDR3 covers 15 residues. Germline CDR1 SEHNR, CDR2 FQNEAQ (reference sequence). The DNA of the CDR3 is TGTGCCAGCAGCAAAGGGGGGACTGGGGCCAACGTCCTGACTTTC. Translated, it gives CASSKGGTGANVLTF. The complete variable domain, with remaining parts taken from reference TRBV7-9 and TRBJ2-6, reads DTGVSQNPRHKITKRGQNVTFRCDPISEHNRLYWYRQTLGQGPEFLTYFQNEAQLEKSRLLSDRFSAERPKGSFSTLEIQRTEQGDSAMYLCASSKGGTGANVLTFGAGSRLTVL.

The chain joins TRBV4-1 to TRBJ1-2, with 10 nucleotides matching TRBD1. CDR1 and CDR2 from the germline V gene are MGHRA and YSYEKL. The V gene end was trimmed by 6 bases and the J gene end by 6 bases; junction bases not matched to a gene: 7. The CDR3 covers 14 residues. CDR3 in DNA: TGCGCCAGCAGAACACCGGGACAGGGGAATGGCTACACCTTC. It is translated as CASRTPGQGNGYTF.

This chain links TRBV11-2 with TRBJ1-2; D call uncertain. With 1 base removed from V and 8 bases from J, the gap between germline ends came to 20 bases. This CDR3 comprises 16 residues. The germline V gene has CDR1 SGHAT and CDR2 FQNNGV. For the CDR3, the DNA is TGTGCCAGCAGCTTAGGCTTCGATCTGAGACCCATCGGCTACACCTTC. Protein: CASSLGFDLRPIGYTF. The full variable domain, rest sourced from reference TRBV11-2 and TRBJ1-2, is EAGVAQSPRYKIIEKRQSVAFWCNPISGHATLYWYQQILGQGPKLLIQFQNNGVVDDSQLPKDRFSAERLKGVDSTLKIQPAKLEDSAVYLCASSLGFDLRPIGYTFGSGTRLTVV.

The rearrangement joins TRBV6-5 to TRBJ2-5; 7 nucleotides line up with TRBD1. CDR1 MNHEY and CDR2 SVGAGI come from the germline V gene. Trimming removed 6 bases from V and 3 bases from J; junction bases left unmatched: 7. CDR3 length: 14 residues. CDR3 sequence: CASRPPGQKETQYF. The CDR3, as DNA: TGTGCCAGCAGGCCACCGGGACAGAAAGAGACCCAGTACTTC.

The chain combines TRBV4-2 with TRBJ2-5; D might be TRBD2 (6 bases). CDR3 length equals 14 residues. CDR1 LGHNA and CDR2 YNFKEQ come from the germline V gene. Trimming pared 0 bases from V and 9 bases from J, leaving 14 bases between. CDR3 region: CASSQDGLAKSQYF. CDR3 DNA sequence: TGTGCCAGCAGCCAAGATGGGCTAGCGAAATCCCAGTACTTC.

This clone was counted a few times. The chain uses TRBV5-1 and TRBJ1-1; 8 nucleotides align to TRBD1. Germline CDR1 and CDR2: SGHRS and YFSETQ. The J segment lost 4 bases and the V segment lost 0 bases, leaving 2 bases of the junction unmatched. CDR3 length: 14 residues. The CDR3 sequence: CASSLVQGGTEAFF. The CDR3 DNA is TGCGCCAGCAGCTTGGTACAGGGGGGCACTGAAGCTTTCTTT. Full variable domain (outside the CDR3, taken from reference TRBV5-1 and TRBJ1-1): KAGVTQTPRYLIKTRGQQVTLSCSPISGHRSVSWYQQTPGQGLQFLFEYFSETQRNKGNFPGRFSGRQFSNSRSEMNVSTLELGDSALYLCASSLVQGGTEAFFGQGTRLTVV.

The chain couples TRBV5-1 to TRBJ2-6; the D call may be TRBD1 or TRBD2 (5 bases each). The CDR3 spans 15 residues. V lost 3 bases, J lost 0 bases, and 7 bases lay in between. Per germline, CDR1 SGHRS and CDR2 YFSETQ. The CDR3 coding sequence is TGCGCCAGCAGCTCAGGGAGCTCTGGGGCCAACGTCCTGACTTTC. This sequence encodes CASSSGSSGANVLTF.

With respect to this clone: The identical CDR3 is also encoded by other nucleotide sequences in the sample. The chain combines TRBV30 with TRBJ2-6; no definite D call. Trimming took off 0 bases at V and 1 base at J, with 4 bases between the two ends. The CDR3 is 14 amino acids. CDR1 and CDR2 from the germline V gene are GTSNPN and SVGIG (reference sequence). CDR3 sequence (DNA): TGTGCCTGGAGTGTCGGATCTGGGGCCAACGTCCTGACTTTC. Translated: CAWSVGSGANVLTF.

The chain employs TRBV29-1 and TRBJ2-4; D perhaps matches TRBD2 (5 bases). From germline, CDR1 is SQVTM and CDR2 ANQGSEA. Trimming stripped 4 bases from V and 0 bases from J, with 13 bases between. This CDR3 comprises 15 residues. CDR3 sequence reads: CSVAFGGLAKNIQYF. CDR3 nucleotide sequence: TGCAGCGTTGCGTTCGGAGGTCTAGCCAAAAACATTCAGTACTTC. Based on the CDR3 plus reference TRBV29-1 and TRBJ2-4, the full variable domain is SAVISQKPSRDICQRGTSLTIQCQVDSQVTMMFWYRQQPGQSLTLIATANQGSEATYESGFVIDKFPISRPNLTFSTLTVSNMSPEDSSIYLCSVAFGGLAKNIQYFGAGTRLSVL.